This T cell receptor (beta chain) was captured by sequencing in a study of blood T cell repertoires in COVID-19. The length of the CDR3 is 13 residues. V was clipped by 7 bases and J by 0 bases, with 10 bases between them. The germline V gene encodes CDR1 MGHDK and CDR2 SYGVNS. TCRdb's copy holds only in-frame clones and misses some; the assay was immunoSEQ multiplex PCR. The sample has some 400,000 clones, over 75% seen once. Participant-given clinical history determined each cohort assignment. The clonotype originates from a man aged 30-40 years who had recovered from COVID-19. Sequencing was carried out using PBMCs or T cells enriched from blood (not recorded which). V is TRBV25-1 and J is TRBJ2-7; D might be TRBD1 (5 bases). The CDR3 loop is CASTPDSSYEQYF. CDR3 nucleotide sequence: TGTGCCAGCACCCCAGACAGCTCCTACGAGCAGTACTTC.